This T cell receptor (beta chain) was captured in a study of CD8+ T cells in alopecia areata (dated by TCRdb to between 2017 and 2018). About the full investigation: Treated patients were enrolled in an open-label pilot trial of oral tofacitinib at 5 to 10 mg twice daily for moderate-to-severe alopecia areata. Tofacitinib-treated patients had biopsies at baseline and at 4 and 24 weeks of treatment, with a later scalp biopsy in several patients. Amplification of TCRbeta CDR3 regions was done by immunoSEQ multiplex PCR using 35 Vbeta forward primers and 13 Jbeta reverse primers. The study used high-throughput TCRbeta sequencing to examine T cell clonal expansion in alopecia areata, in both the C3H/HeJ mouse model and human patients. In humans, TCRbeta sequencing was performed on scalp tissue and on sorted CD4+ and CD8+ peripheral blood T cells from healthy controls and from patients with patchy or totalis/universalis alopecia areata. RNA came from the PAXgene miRNA kit for fixed scalp, the miRNeasy kit for PBMCs, and the RNeasy kit for mouse skin. Scalp clonality was compared across normal scalp (n=4), patchy alopecia areata scalp (n=8), and alopecia totalis/universalis scalp (n=8). Tofacitinib was given for 6 to 18 months, followed by 6 months of follow-up off drug to assess delayed response and recurrence. In treated patients, disease severity was measured using the SALT score, which gives the percentage of scalp surface area affected. The full study reports these points: Because the treated cohort was small and included a single nonresponder, larger studies are needed to assess links between baseline CD8+ expansion and response. Higher clonality and more expanded CD8+ clones were observed in lesional scalp than in normal scalp, particularly in alopecia totalis/universalis, a finding suggestive of antigenic drive. Many expanded lesional clones persisted in scalp and blood during tofacitinib treatment, which may partly explain relapse after stopping treatment. Unlike mouse skin, where gammadelta T cells dominate, normal human skin contains resident alphabeta T cells that get sequenced too, which complicates analysis of the scalp TCR repertoire. With tofacitinib, both scalp clonality and the number of expanded CD8+ clones among the top 100 scalp clones went down significantly. Compared with mice, TCR sequences shared between patients were less clear, possibly partly because of HLA diversity across the patient population.

About this clone: It has no known antigen specificity. Base qualities are not at hand, and no much larger clone is one base apart.

Reading from cysteine to phenylalanine, the CDR3 counts 14 amino acids. Kept here is only the CDR3 DNA, which spans 42 bases and is read in frame from base 1. The germline V gene specifies SGHTA as CDR1 and FQGNSA as CDR2. From V the trimming removes 4 bases and from J it removes 4 bases, while the gene matches leave 3 bases of the junction unaccounted for. This specimen's treatment or condition label, interpreted: oral pan-JAK inhibitor, 5-10 mg twice daily. Peripheral blood and lesional scalp punch biopsies were obtained from patients with alopecia areata. PBMCs were isolated by density centrifugation and stained for CD3, CD4 and CD8, after which CD4+ and CD8+ T cells were sorted on a FACSAria. Library creation used the immunoSEQ multiplex PCR assay. For TCR sequencing, RNA was extracted from every sample and reverse transcribed into cDNA to serve as template. SuperScript III was used for first-strand cDNA synthesis, primed with a 2:1 mix of oligo-dT and random hexamers. A synthetic immune receptor repertoire was used to gauge amplification bias, and whatever bias remained was removed computationally. The authors' analysis ran thus. After raw reads were preprocessed to remove errors, the CDR3 was defined following IMGT conventions as running from the conserved cysteine to phenylalanine. To get clonality, Shannon entropy was normalized by log2 of the number of productive unique TCRs and the result was subtracted from 1. Whether each scalp clone was CD4 or CD8 was inferred by checking scalp TCRbeta sequences against the CD4 and CD8 repertoires from sorted blood. Entries here come from immuneACCESS through TCRdb and include only in-frame sequences with V and J called. Some clones fail to appear in such tables; in the studies checked, an unresolved V gene covers under half of the shortfall, and the cause of the remainder is unknown. V and J calls and clone size are given by that table; D and trimming were obtained from the DNA. Across this sample there are 150,000 to 200,000 clones, with under 80% seen only once. The ten largest clones represent approximately 1.3% of the sample.

The clonotype originates from a human donor with alopecia areata. The rearrangement combines TRBV7-2 with TRBJ2-3, and 9 junction bases match TRBD2. The material was CD4+ T cells sorted from blood, obtained around week 50, from a patient treated with tofacitinib. The CDR3 protein is CASSSGLASDTQYF. The nucleotides are TGTGCCAGCAGCTCCGGACTAGCGTCAGATACGCAGTATTTT.